Sequencing of this T cell receptor (beta chain) was carried out in a study of cytomegalovirus exposure and HLA in healthy donors. Study-wide points: The study flagged some 170 TCR beta chains as cytomegalovirus-associated.

Profiled with immunoSEQ multiplex PCR; TCRdb holds only in-frame clones, not every one. The sample carries some 140,000 clones, approximately 89% recorded once. From the 120-subject validation cohort, which was separate from the roughly 700-subject first cohort, the donors were drawn. With respect to this clone: Its antigen is unknown.

CDR1 and CDR2 from the germline V gene are SGDLS and YYNGEE. The CDR3 covers 14 residues. Deletions cut 3 bases from V and 4 bases from J, with 8 bases between. Sequenced material: PBMCs. V gene TRBV9 combines with J gene TRBJ2-6, with TRBD2 as a possible D gene (6 bases). The sequence came from a woman under 30 in good health and CMV-seropositive. The CDR3 DNA follows: TGTGCCAGCAGCGCGGGGGTCGGGGCCAACGTCCTGACTTTC. This encodes CASSAGVGANVLTF.